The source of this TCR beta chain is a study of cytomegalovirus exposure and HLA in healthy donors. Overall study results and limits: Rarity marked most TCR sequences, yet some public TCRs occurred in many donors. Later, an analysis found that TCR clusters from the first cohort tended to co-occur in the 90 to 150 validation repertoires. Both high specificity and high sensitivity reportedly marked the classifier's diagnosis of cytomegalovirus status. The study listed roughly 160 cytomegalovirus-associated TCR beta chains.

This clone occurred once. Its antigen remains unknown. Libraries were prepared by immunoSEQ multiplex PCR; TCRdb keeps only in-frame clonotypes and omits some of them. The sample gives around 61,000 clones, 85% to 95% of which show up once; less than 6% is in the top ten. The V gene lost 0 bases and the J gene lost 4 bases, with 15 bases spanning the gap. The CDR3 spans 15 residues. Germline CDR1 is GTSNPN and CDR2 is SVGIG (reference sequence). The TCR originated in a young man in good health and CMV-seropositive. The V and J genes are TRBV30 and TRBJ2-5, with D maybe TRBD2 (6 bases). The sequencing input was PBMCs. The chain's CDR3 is CAWSVLAGRGETQYF. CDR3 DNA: TGTGCCTGGAGTGTCCTCGCCGGGAGAGGAGAGACCCAGTACTTC.